This section outlines one TCR beta chain sequence together with its context. Its matching antigen is unknown. Use of 60 Vbeta and 13 Jbeta primers characterized the PCR. Profiling relied on immunoSEQ multiplex PCR, and the TCRdb table lists in-frame clones only, not all of them. The sample lists about 120,000 clones; 50% to 80% were seen once. The sample originates from a study of cytomegalovirus exposure and HLA in healthy donors. This CDR3 spans 14 amino acids. Germline loops: CDR1 SEHNR, CDR2 FQNEAQ (reference sequence). Trimming left V 5 bases short and J 3 bases short, with 11 bases between. Each of the donors was a healthy bone marrow donor. Whole-study findings and limits: Listed as cytomegalovirus-associated were 150 to 200 TCR beta chains.

The receptor comes from a woman between 40 and 50 years old in good health and CMV-seropositive. The chain has TRBV7-9 and TRBJ1-5; D is unclear. Sequencing was performed on PBMCs. CDR3 nucleotide sequence: TGTGCCAGCAGCCCCCCAGGCCACAATCAGCCCCAGCATTTT. It specifies CASSPPGHNQPQHF.